This T cell receptor beta chain appears in the sequencing data of a study of blood T cell repertoires in COVID-19 (dated by TCRdb to about 2020). Background on the whole study: Samples covering the acute and convalescent phases of COVID-19 were provided by collaborators in the United States, Italy and Spain. Samples came from the ongoing ImmuneRACE study (first 160 participants) plus 1,254 subjects from 6 global collaborators. The repertoires were made available in a free public database intended to serve as a resource for research on the immune response to SARS-CoV-2. The material from the prospective study consisted of cDNA or gDNA derived from T cells, B-cell-depleted T cells, or PBMCs. Subjects who had been exposed to COVID-19, were actively infected with it, or had recovered from it provided the deeply sampled blood TCRbeta repertoires that made up the dataset. HLA class I and class II types, where available, came from metadata supplied by the sample provider rather than from assay-based typing. Nearly every sample came with metadata listing a de-identified subject ID, COVID-19 status, age in years and sex.

TCRbeta CDR3 regions were amplified from genomic DNA using the immunoSEQ Assay, a bias-controlled multiplex PCR. The original methods were these. The number of nucleated cells in each sample was estimated by amplification of reference gene primers within the assay. To quantify the absolute abundance of each unique TCRbeta CDR3 rearrangement, sequence reads were collapsed and filtered. For each sample, productive Simpson clonality was calculated as the square root of Simpson's diversity index over productive rearrangements. TCRdb mirrors the immuneACCESS table, restricted to in-frame sequences. Some clones are absent from its copies; in checked studies, under half trace to an unresolved V gene, and the reason for the others is unknown. V and J calls and clone size are given by that table; D and trimming were obtained from the DNA. This sample is represented by 140,000 to 150,000 clones; approximately 80% of them were singletons. The top ten clones comprise around 13% of the sample.

General conclusions and limits of the study: The quantity of clinical and demographic metadata differed by source and by participant and was supplied without curation.

V was cut back by 7 bases and J by 5 bases, leaving a gap of 12 bases between them. The CDR3 holds 13 amino acids from the cysteine to the phenylalanine. Only the CDR3 DNA stays, 39 bases, in frame from base 1. In the germline V gene (reference sequence), CDR1 corresponds to LNHDA and CDR2 to SQIVND. Turning to this clone: Its target antigen remains unknown. No base quality information exists; no much larger clone differs at one position.

Collaborating institutions collected whole blood in K2EDTA tubes following their own protocols. For TCRbeta analysis, collaborators shipped samples in one of three forms: frozen whole blood, isolated PBMCs, or DNA extracted from either of those sample types. This sequence was found in a man aged 55-75 years with active or convalescent COVID-19. The sequence is built from TRBV19 and TRBJ1-5, with the D segment identity uncertain. The sequenced sample was peripheral blood. The CDR3 region has the sequence CASNPYRDQPQHF. The DNA sequence is TGTGCCAGTAACCCTTATCGGGATCAGCCCCAGCATTTT.